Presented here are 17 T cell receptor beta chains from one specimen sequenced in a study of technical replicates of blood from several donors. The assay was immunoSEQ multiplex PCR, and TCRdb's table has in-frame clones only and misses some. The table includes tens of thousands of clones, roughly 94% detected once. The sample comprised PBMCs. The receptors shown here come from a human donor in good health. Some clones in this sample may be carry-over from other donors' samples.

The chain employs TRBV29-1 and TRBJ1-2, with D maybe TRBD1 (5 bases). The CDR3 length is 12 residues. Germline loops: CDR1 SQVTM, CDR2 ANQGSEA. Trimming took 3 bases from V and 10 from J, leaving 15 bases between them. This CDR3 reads CSVDTQGFTYTF. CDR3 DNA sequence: TGCAGCGTTGATACCCAGGGCTTCACCTACACCTTC.

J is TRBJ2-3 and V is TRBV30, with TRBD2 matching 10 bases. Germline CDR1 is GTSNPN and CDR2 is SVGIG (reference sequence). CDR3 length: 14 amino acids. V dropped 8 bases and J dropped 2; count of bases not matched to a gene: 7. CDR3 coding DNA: TGTGCCCAAGAACTAGCGGGAAACACAGATACGCAGTATTTT. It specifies CAQELAGNTDTQYF.

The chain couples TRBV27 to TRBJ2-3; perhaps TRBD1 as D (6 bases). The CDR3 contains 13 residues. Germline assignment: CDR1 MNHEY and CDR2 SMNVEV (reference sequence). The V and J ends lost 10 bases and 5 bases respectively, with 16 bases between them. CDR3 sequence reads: CAIRPGEGDTQYF. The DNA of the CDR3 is TGTGCCATCAGGCCAGGGGAAGGAGATACGCAGTATTTT.

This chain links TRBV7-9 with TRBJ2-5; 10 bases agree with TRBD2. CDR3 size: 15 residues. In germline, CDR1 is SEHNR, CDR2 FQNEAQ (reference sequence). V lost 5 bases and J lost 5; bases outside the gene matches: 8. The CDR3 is CASSPQGLACETQYF. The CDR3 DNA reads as TGTGCCAGCAGCCCCCAGGGACTAGCGTGTGAGACCCAGTACTTC.

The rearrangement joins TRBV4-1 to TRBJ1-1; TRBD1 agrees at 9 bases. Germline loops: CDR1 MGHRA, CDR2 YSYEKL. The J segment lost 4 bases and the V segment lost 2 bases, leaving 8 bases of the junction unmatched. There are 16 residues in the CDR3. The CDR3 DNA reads TGCGCCAGCAGCCAAATCACAGGGGGCGCCGGCACTGAAGCTTTCTTT. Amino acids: CASSQITGGAGTEAFF.

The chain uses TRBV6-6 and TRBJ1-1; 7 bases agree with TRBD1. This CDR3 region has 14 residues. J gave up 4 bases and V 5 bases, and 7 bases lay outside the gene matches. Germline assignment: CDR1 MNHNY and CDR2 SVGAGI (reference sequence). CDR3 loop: CASSDTGASTEAFF. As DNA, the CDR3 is TGTGCCAGCAGTGATACAGGGGCAAGCACTGAAGCTTTCTTT.

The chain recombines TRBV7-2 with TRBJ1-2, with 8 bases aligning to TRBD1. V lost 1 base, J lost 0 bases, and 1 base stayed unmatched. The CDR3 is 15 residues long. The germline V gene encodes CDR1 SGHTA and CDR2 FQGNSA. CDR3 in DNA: TGTGCCAGCAGCTTAGACAGGGGGGCTAACTATGGCTACACCTTC. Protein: CASSLDRGANYGYTF.

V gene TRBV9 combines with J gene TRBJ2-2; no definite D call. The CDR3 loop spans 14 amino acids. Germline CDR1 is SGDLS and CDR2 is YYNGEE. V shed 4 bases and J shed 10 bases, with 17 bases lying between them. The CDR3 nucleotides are TGTGCCAGCAGCCGCGGCGGTCCCGTTGCGGAGCTGTTTTTT. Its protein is CASSRGGPVAELFF.

Written as DNA, the CDR3 is TGCGCCAGCAGCGCCGGGACAAGTTTGAGTGGTGAGCAGTTCTTC. Protein sequence: CASSAGTSLSGEQFF. The genes are TRBV4-3 and TRBJ2-1, with D perhaps TRBD1 (6 bases). CDR1 and CDR2 from the germline V gene are LGHNA and YSLEER. V lost 5 bases and J lost 9, with 20 bases in between. The CDR3 is made up of 15 amino acids.

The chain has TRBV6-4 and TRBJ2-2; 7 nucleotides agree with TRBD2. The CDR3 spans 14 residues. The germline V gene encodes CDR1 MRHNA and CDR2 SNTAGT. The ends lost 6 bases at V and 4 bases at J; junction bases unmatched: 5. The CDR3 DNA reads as TGTGCCAGCAGCGTAAGCGGGACCACCGGGGAGCTGTTTTTT. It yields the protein CASSVSGTTGELFF.

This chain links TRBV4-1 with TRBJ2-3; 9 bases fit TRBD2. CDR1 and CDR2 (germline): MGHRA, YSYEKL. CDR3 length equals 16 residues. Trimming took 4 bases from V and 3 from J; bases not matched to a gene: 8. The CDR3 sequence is CASSPTGLALTDTQYF. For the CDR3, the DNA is TGCGCCAGCAGCCCCACGGGACTAGCTTTGACAGATACGCAGTATTTT.

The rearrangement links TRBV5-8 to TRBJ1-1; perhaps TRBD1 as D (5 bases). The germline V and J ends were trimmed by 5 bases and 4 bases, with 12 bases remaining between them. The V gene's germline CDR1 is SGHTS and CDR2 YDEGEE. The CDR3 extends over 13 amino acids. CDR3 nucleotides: TGTGCCAGCAGACGCGGGGGGATCACTGAAGCTTTCTTT. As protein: CASRRGGITEAFF. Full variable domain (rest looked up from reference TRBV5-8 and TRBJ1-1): EAGVTQSPTHLIKTRGQQATLRCSPISGHTSVYWYQQALGLGLQFLLWYDEGEERNRGNFPPRFSGRQFPNYSSELNVNALELEDSALYLCASRRGGITEAFFGQGTRLTVV.

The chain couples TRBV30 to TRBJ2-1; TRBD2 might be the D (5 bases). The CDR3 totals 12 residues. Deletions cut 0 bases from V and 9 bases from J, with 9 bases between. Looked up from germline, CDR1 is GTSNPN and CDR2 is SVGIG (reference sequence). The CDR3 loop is CAWSVLGPEQFF. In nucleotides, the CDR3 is TGTGCCTGGAGTGTACTAGGCCCTGAGCAGTTCTTC.

The CDR3 DNA reads as TGTGCCAGCAGCTTGTTTGGGACAGGGGGCTACGAGCAGTACTTC. Translating it yields CASSLFGTGGYEQYF. The rearrangement links TRBV5-4 to TRBJ2-7, with 11 bases fitting TRBD1. The germline gives CDR1 SGHNT, CDR2 YYREEE (reference sequence). This CDR3 comprises 15 residues. V shed 1 base and J 3 bases; nucleotides not matched to a gene: 3.

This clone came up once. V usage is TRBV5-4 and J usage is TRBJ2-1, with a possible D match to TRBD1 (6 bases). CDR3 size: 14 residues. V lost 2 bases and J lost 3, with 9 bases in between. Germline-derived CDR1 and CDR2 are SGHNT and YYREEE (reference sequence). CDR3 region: CASSFGGYYNEQFF. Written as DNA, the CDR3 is TGTGCCAGCAGCTTTGGGGGCTACTACAATGAGCAGTTCTTC.

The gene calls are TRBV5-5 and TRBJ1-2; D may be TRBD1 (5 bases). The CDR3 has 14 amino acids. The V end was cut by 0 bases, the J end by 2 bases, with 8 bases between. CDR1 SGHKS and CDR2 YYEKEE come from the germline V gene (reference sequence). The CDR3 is CASSLGAGNYGYTF. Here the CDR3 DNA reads TGTGCCAGCAGCTTGGGCGCAGGGAACTATGGCTACACCTTC.

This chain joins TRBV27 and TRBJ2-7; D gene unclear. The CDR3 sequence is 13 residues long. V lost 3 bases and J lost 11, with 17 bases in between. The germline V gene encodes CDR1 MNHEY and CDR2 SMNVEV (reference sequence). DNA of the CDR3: TGTGCCAGCAGTTTTTCTGTGTCAGTCCCGAAGTACTTC. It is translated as CASSFSVSVPKYF.